A single sample gave rise to the 31 T cell receptor beta chains below, sequenced in a study of blood T cell repertoires in COVID-19. The protocol was immunoSEQ multiplex PCR, while the TCRdb copy is restricted to in-frame clones and leaves out a portion. The sample holds about 200,000 clones, 86% seen once. Sequenced: PBMCs or T cells enriched from blood (not recorded which). The receptor set was obtained from a woman under 40 who had been exposed to COVID-19.

This clone has a single count. The rearrangement joins TRBV2 to TRBJ2-2; D might be TRBD1 (6 bases). There are 15 residues in the CDR3. Germline assignment: CDR1 SNHLY and CDR2 FYNNEI. The ends were cut back, 7 bases at V and 0 bases at J, with 12 bases in the middle. The CDR3 loop reads CASIQGPTNTGELFF. The DNA of the CDR3 is TGTGCCAGCATTCAGGGGCCGACGAACACCGGGGAGCTGTTTTTT. Using reference TRBV2 and TRBJ2-2 for the parts outside the CDR3, the full variable domain is EPEVTQTPSHQVTQMGQEVILRCVPISNHLYFYWYRQILGQKVEFLVSFYNNEISEKSEIFDDQFSVERPDGSNFTLKIRSTKLEDSAMYFCASIQGPTNTGELFFGEGSRLTVL.

In this sample, this clone turned up once. The V call is TRBV30, the J call TRBJ1-6; TRBD1 aligns across 7 bases. Unmatched junction bases numbered 9, after V lost 6 bases and J lost 10 bases. The CDR3 spans 13 residues. Looked up from germline, CDR1 is GTSNPN and CDR2 is SVGIG (reference sequence). The CDR3 here is CACNRGRESPLHF. The CDR3 coding sequence is TGTGCCTGCAACAGGGGACGAGAATCACCCCTCCACTTT.

The gene calls are TRBV5-1 and TRBJ2-3; D possibly corresponds to TRBD2 (6 bases). Germline loops: CDR1 SGHRS, CDR2 YFSETQ. The CDR3 has 14 residues. The V gene lost 2 bases and the J gene lost 2 bases, with 9 bases spanning the gap. The chain's CDR3 is CASSFGGVTDTQYF. The CDR3 coding sequence is TGCGCCAGCAGCTTCGGGGGAGTCACAGATACGCAGTATTTT. Based on the CDR3 plus reference TRBV5-1 and TRBJ2-3, the full variable domain is KAGVTQTPRYLIKTRGQQVTLSCSPISGHRSVSWYQQTPGQGLQFLFEYFSETQRNKGNFPGRFSGRQFSNSRSEMNVSTLELGDSALYLCASSFGGVTDTQYFGPGTRLTVL.

The sample holds a few counts of this clone. The CDR3 region is CASSDRRATGLGSPLHF. The CDR3 nucleotides are TGTGCCAGCAGCGACCGACGAGCGACAGGGCTCGGTTCACCCCTCCACTTT. The chain uses TRBV11-3 and TRBJ1-6, with TRBD1 identical over 7 bases. Looked up from germline, CDR1 is SGHNT and CDR2 is YENEEA. This CDR3 is 17 amino acids long. Losses at the gene ends were 5 bases for V and 9 bases for J; bases not matched to a gene: 16.

This clone appeared many times. Other DNA variants within this sample encode the same CDR3. The chain carries TRBV4-1 and TRBJ1-3, with D possibly matching TRBD1 (5 bases). This CDR3 comprises 18 residues. Trimming removed 0 bases at V and 0 bases at J, with 15 bases between. From germline, CDR1 is MGHRA and CDR2 YSYEKL. The CDR3 nucleotides read TGCGCCAGCAGCCAAGATATGGCAGGGAGGTACTCTGGAAACACCATATATTTT. It is translated as CASSQDMAGRYSGNTIYF.

The chain has TRBV15 and TRBJ1-2; D may be TRBD1 (6 bases). The germline gives CDR1 LNHNV, CDR2 YYDKDF (reference sequence). V lost 0 bases and J lost 4, with 12 bases in between. The CDR3 loop spans 15 amino acids. In DNA, the CDR3 is TGTGCCACCAGCAGAGATTGGGGGCCCGGCTATGGCTACACCTTC. Translation gives CATSRDWGPGYGYTF.

The chain couples TRBV12-3 or TRBV12-4 to TRBJ2-5; D gene uncertain. The CDR3 totals 12 residues. V was pared by 3 bases and J by 5 bases, with 7 bases between. CDR3 loop: CASSFYGETQYF. As DNA, the CDR3 is TGTGCCAGCAGTTTTTACGGGGAGACCCAGTACTTC.

The rearrangement uses TRBV7-2 and TRBJ1-1; D is unclear. V gave up 3 bases and J gave up 0 bases, with 8 bases separating them. The CDR3 loop spans 14 amino acids. CDR1 and CDR2 from the germline V gene are SGHTA and FQGNSA. CDR3 sequence: CASSFAGVNTEAFF. In DNA, the CDR3 is TGTGCCAGCAGCTTCGCCGGGGTGAACACTGAAGCTTTCTTT.

This chain links TRBV5-6 with TRBJ2-1, with D possibly matching TRBD2 (5 bases). V shed 0 bases and J shed 8 bases, with 18 bases lying between them. Germline lookup yields CDR1 SGHDT and CDR2 YYEEEE. The CDR3 has 16 residues. CDR3 DNA: TGTGCCAGCAGCTTGGGACTATGGGTAGCGCTCGATGAGCAGTTCTTC. This translates into CASSLGLWVALDEQFF.

V usage is TRBV5-1 and J usage is TRBJ2-2, with D tentatively TRBD2 (6 bases). V was pared by 3 bases and J by 3 bases, with 24 bases between. Germline loops: CDR1 SGHRS, CDR2 YFSETQ. CDR3 length equals 19 residues. CDR3 sequence (DNA): TGCGCCAGCAGCTCGGAGGGACTTCTGACTAGAGGTGACACCGGGGAGCTGTTTTTT. Encoded protein: CASSSEGLLTRGDTGELFF.

The rearrangement joins TRBV18 to TRBJ2-7, with 10 bases aligning to TRBD1. CDR1 and CDR2 from the germline V gene are KGHSH and LQKENI. The CDR3 sequence is 16 residues long. V was clipped by 0 bases and J by 3 bases; unmatched bases: 5. DNA of the CDR3: TGTGCCAGCTCACCACCGTTGGGACAGGGGAACTACGAGCAGTACTTC. It yields the protein CASSPPLGQGNYEQYF.

The chain recombines TRBV6-4 with TRBJ2-1, with 10 bases matching TRBD2. V lost 5 bases, J lost 5 bases, and 3 bases stayed unmatched. Per germline, CDR1 MRHNA and CDR2 SNTAGT. The CDR3 is made up of 14 amino acids. CDR3 protein: CASSKLAGDNEQFF. In nucleotides, the CDR3 is TGTGCCAGCAGTAAGCTAGCGGGGGACAATGAGCAGTTCTTC.

The CDR3 here is CASSLGGGYTF. CDR3 DNA sequence: TGCGCCAGCAGCTTGGGGGGCGGCTACACCTTC. J is TRBJ1-2 and V is TRBV5-1; tentatively, D is TRBD1 (5 bases). This CDR3 is built from 11 residues. V lost 0 bases, J lost 8 bases, and 5 bases lay in between. Germline CDR1 is SGHRS and CDR2 is YFSETQ.

This clone came up once. The genes are TRBV5-6 and TRBJ1-5; TRBD1 matches 12 bases. Germline lookup yields CDR1 SGHDT and CDR2 YYEEEE. Germline trimming cut 4 bases from V and 4 bases from J; bases unmatched to any gene: 6. This CDR3 has 16 residues. The CDR3 here is CASSKGQGAINQPQHF. The CDR3 bases are TGTGCCAGCAGCAAGGGACAGGGGGCGATAAATCAGCCCCAGCATTTT.

V is TRBV2 and J is TRBJ1-2; D remains ambiguous. CDR3 length equals 12 residues. V lost 4 bases, J lost 8 bases, and 11 bases lay in between. Germline assignment: CDR1 SNHLY and CDR2 FYNNEI. As DNA, the CDR3 is TGTGCCAGCAGTGTTTCGGTGGAGGGCTACACCTTC. It translates to CASSVSVEGYTF.

This clone was seen a few times. The chain has TRBV6-5 and TRBJ2-2; a possible D gene is TRBD1 (6 bases). The CDR3 has 16 residues. In germline, CDR1 is MNHEY, CDR2 SVGAGI. Trimming removed 2 bases at V and 1 base at J, with 11 bases between. The CDR3 DNA reads TGTGCCAGCAGTTACATGGCAGGGGAGAACACCGGGGAGCTGTTTTTT. This sequence encodes CASSYMAGENTGELFF.

The genes are TRBV10-2 and TRBJ1-6; 9 bases are shared with TRBD1. The CDR3 length is 13 residues. J was trimmed by 7 bases and V by 8 bases; bases with no gene match: 3. Per germline, CDR1 WSHSY and CDR2 SAAADI. CDR3 loop: CASLGQGNSPLHF. The DNA of the CDR3 is TGCGCCAGCCTGGGACAGGGCAATTCACCCCTCCACTTT.

The genes are TRBV2 and TRBJ1-2, with TRBD1 as a possible D gene (6 bases). Trimming pared 6 bases from V and 0 bases from J, leaving 11 bases between. CDR3 length: 14 amino acids. Germline CDR1 reads SNHLY; CDR2 reads FYNNEI. DNA of the CDR3: TGTGCCAGCAGGGGGACACAATCTAACTATGGCTACACCTTC. Its translation: CASRGTQSNYGYTF.

This sequence joins TRBV5-5 and TRBJ1-2; 7 bases align to TRBD1. The CDR3 length is 15 residues. Germline lookup yields CDR1 SGHKS and CDR2 YYEKEE (reference sequence). V dropped 0 bases and J dropped 4; count of bases not matched to a gene: 6. The CDR3 nucleotides are TGTGCCAGCAGCTTGGAGGGCCGACAGGGCTATGGCTACACCTTC. This encodes CASSLEGRQGYGYTF.

This sequence joins TRBV6-6 and TRBJ1-5, with TRBD1 matching over 7 bases. Trimming cost V 5 bases and J 11 bases; bases outside gene matches: 9. The CDR3 runs 13 residues. Germline CDR1 reads MNHNY; CDR2 reads SVGAGI (reference sequence). CDR3 bases: TGTGCCAGCAGTCGGGACAGCGCTGGGTCCCAGCATTTT. It specifies CASSRDSAGSQHF.

This clone was recorded once. The CDR3 DNA reads TGTGCCACCAGTGTCCGGGTCAGCAATCAGCCCCAGCATTTT. Translation: CATSVRVSNQPQHF. The chain has TRBV24-1 and TRBJ1-5; D remains ambiguous. The CDR3 covers 14 residues. The germline gives CDR1 KGHDR, CDR2 SFDVKD. V lost 5 bases and J lost 1, with 8 bases in between.

This clone was observed once. CDR3 DNA sequence: TGTGCCAGCAGCTTACTTTCACAGGGGCACGAGCAGTTCTTC. Its protein product is CASSLLSQGHEQFF. This chain links TRBV11-2 with TRBJ2-1; 7 bases line up with TRBD1. CDR1 is SGHAT, CDR2 FQNNGV, per germline. V lost 2 bases and J lost 10; bases outside the gene matches: 8. The CDR3 covers 14 residues. The full variable domain, its missing parts supplied by reference TRBV11-2 and TRBJ2-1, is EAGVAQSPRYKIIEKRQSVAFWCNPISGHATLYWYQQILGQGPKLLIQFQNNGVVDDSQLPKDRFSAERLKGVDSTLKIQPAKLEDSAVYLCASSLLSQGHEQFFGPGTRLTVL.

The chain couples TRBV10-3 to TRBJ1-2; TRBD1 matches at 7 bases. Germline V gene sequence: CDR1 ENHRY, CDR2 SYGVKD. The CDR3 is made up of 14 amino acids. Trimming removed 6 bases from V and 3 bases from J; junction bases left unmatched: 7. The CDR3, as DNA: TGTGCCATCAGGAGACAGGGTACTTACTATGGCTACACCTTC. It specifies CAIRRQGTYYGYTF.

The V call is TRBV5-1, the J call TRBJ1-1, with D possibly being TRBD1 (6 bases). Trimming pared 3 bases from V and 6 bases from J, leaving 9 bases between. This CDR3 has 12 amino acids. Germline V gives CDR1 SGHRS, CDR2 YFSETQ. Written as DNA, the CDR3 is TGCGCCAGCAGCTCAGGGGCACCTGAAGCTTTCTTT. It yields the protein CASSSGAPEAFF. Drawing the rest from reference TRBV5-1 and TRBJ1-1, the complete variable domain is KAGVTQTPRYLIKTRGQQVTLSCSPISGHRSVSWYQQTPGQGLQFLFEYFSETQRNKGNFPGRFSGRQFSNSRSEMNVSTLELGDSALYLCASSSGAPEAFFGQGTRLTVV.

V usage is TRBV6-1 and J usage is TRBJ2-3; D not certain. This CDR3 region has 12 residues. Per the germline V gene, CDR1 is MNHNS and CDR2 is SASEGT. Between the trimmed V and J ends, which lost 1 base and 6 bases, there was a span of 5 bases. CDR3 protein: CASSEVMDTQYF. The DNA for the CDR3 is TGTGCCAGCAGTGAAGTAATGGATACGCAGTATTTT.

The rearrangement joins TRBV11-2 to TRBJ1-3; 11 bases are a match to TRBD1. From germline, CDR1 is SGHAT and CDR2 FQNNGV. V lost 0 bases, J lost 1 base, and 11 bases stayed unmatched. The length of the CDR3 is 20 residues. CDR3 sequence: CASSLDPRTGTGGSGNTIYF. In nucleotides, the CDR3 is TGTGCCAGCAGCTTAGACCCTCGGACCGGGACAGGGGGGTCTGGAAACACCATATATTTT.

This clone was seen a single time. The chain has TRBV3-1 (or the pseudogene TRBV3-2) and TRBJ2-6; 7 nucleotides match TRBD1. From germline, CDR1 is LGHDT and CDR2 YNNKEL (reference sequence). V lost 4 bases, J lost 0 bases, and 12 bases stayed unmatched. The CDR3 runs 19 residues. For the CDR3, the DNA is TGTGCCAGCAGCCCTACCCTAGGGGGCGAGGGCTCTGGGGCCAACGTCCTGACTTTC. Its protein product is CASSPTLGGEGSGANVLTF.

The count of this clone is one. The chain recombines TRBV6-2 or TRBV6-3 with TRBJ1-4, with 7 bases fitting TRBD1. The CDR3 is made up of 19 amino acids. Germline assignment: CDR1 MNHEY and CDR2 SVGEGT. Trimming removed 5 bases from V and 0 bases from J; junction bases left unmatched: 15. CDR3 protein: CASSHLRQGAGTTNEKLFF. CDR3 nucleotides: TGTGCCAGCAGTCACCTACGACAGGGCGCGGGCACAACTAATGAAAAACTGTTTTTT.

The chain combines TRBV5-1 with TRBJ2-2, with no clear D. Germline CDR1 reads SGHRS; CDR2 reads YFSETQ. V was pared by 0 bases and J by 0 bases, with 9 bases between. There are 16 residues in the CDR3. CDR3 DNA: TGCGCCAGCAGCTTGGGGGCGATATCGAACACCGGGGAGCTGTTTTTT. Translating it yields CASSLGAISNTGELFF.

This clone has a single count. The rearrangement uses TRBV12-3 or TRBV12-4 and TRBJ1-5, with no clear D. V was shortened by 6 bases and J by 4 bases, with 7 bases between the two germline ends. The CDR3 is 12 amino acids. CDR3 residues: CASRGRNQPQHF. The CDR3 coding sequence is TGTGCCAGCAGGGGCAGGAATCAGCCCCAGCATTTT.

The rearrangement uses TRBV6-5 and TRBJ2-7; possible D gene TRBD2, 6 bases. V gave up 0 bases and J gave up 2 bases, with 11 bases separating them. Germline-derived CDR1 and CDR2 are MNHEY and SVGAGI. The CDR3 runs to 15 residues. This chain's CDR3 is CASSYSSGVPYEQYF. The CDR3 DNA reads TGTGCCAGCAGTTACTCGTCGGGGGTCCCCTACGAGCAGTACTTC.